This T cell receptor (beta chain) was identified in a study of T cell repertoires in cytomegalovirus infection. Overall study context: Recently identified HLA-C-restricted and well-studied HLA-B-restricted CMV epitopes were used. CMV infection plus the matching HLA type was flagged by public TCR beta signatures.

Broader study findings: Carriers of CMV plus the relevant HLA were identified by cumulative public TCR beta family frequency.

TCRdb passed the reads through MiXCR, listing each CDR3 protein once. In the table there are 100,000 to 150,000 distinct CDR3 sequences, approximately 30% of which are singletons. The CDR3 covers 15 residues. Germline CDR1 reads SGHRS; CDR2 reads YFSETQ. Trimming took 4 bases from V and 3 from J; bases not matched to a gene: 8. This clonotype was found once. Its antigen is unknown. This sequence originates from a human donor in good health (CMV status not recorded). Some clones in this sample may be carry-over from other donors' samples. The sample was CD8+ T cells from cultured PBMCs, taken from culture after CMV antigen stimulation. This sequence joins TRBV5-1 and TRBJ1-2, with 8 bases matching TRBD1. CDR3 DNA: TGCGCCAGCAGCCCGGGGACAGGTCCTTACTATGGCTACACCTTC. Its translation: CASSPGTGPYYGYTF.